The next 17 T cell receptor beta chains were all read from a single sample in a study of patients and donors after allogeneic stem cell transplantation. TCRdb re-analysed the RT-PCR reads in MiXCR, keeping a single row per CDR3 protein. The sample has 400,000 to 500,000 distinct CDR3 sequences, approximately 16% seen once; the top ten hold roughly 7%. Material: blood, either unsorted or a sorted T cell fraction (not recorded which). The receptor set was obtained from a human donor who was either an allogeneic HSCT recipient or a stem cell or donor lymphocyte infusion donor (not recorded which). It is not recorded whose cells these are; they may come from a transplant donor.

V gene TRBV12-3 or TRBV12-4 combines with J gene TRBJ2-7, with TRBD1 identical over 7 bases. V was pared by 3 bases and J by 3 bases, with 8 bases of the junction left unmatched. The CDR3 length is 15 residues. CDR3 coding DNA: TGTGCCAGCAGTTTCGGGACAGAGAAGGTCTACGAGCAGTACTTC. It codes for CASSFGTEKVYEQYF.

This clonotype was recorded only once. The DNA for the CDR3 is TGTGCCAGCAGCTTAGAGGGGTTTCACACTGAAGCTTTCTTT. This codes for CASSLEGFHTEAFF. The chain uses TRBV7-9 and TRBJ1-1, with D perhaps matching TRBD1 (5 bases). Germline V gene lookup returns CDR1 SEHNR and CDR2 FQNEAQ (reference sequence). Deletions cut 1 base from V and 3 bases from J, with 9 bases between. The CDR3 length is 14 residues.

This clonotype has just a few counts. The chain couples TRBV24-1 to TRBJ1-2; D uncertain. Trimming stripped 0 bases from V and 6 bases from J, with 7 bases between. Germline CDR1 and CDR2: KGHDR and SFDVKD. The CDR3 has 13 residues. CDR3 loop: CATSDLWEDGYTF. In DNA, the CDR3 is TGTGCCACCAGTGATTTGTGGGAAGATGGCTACACCTTC.

The chain uses TRBV5-1 and TRBJ1-1; D call uncertain. The CDR3 is made up of 16 amino acids. Per germline, CDR1 SGHRS and CDR2 YFSETQ. Trimming left V 0 bases short and J 1 base short, with 13 bases between. The CDR3 loop is CASSLGLKEGNTEAFF. The DNA for the CDR3 is TGCGCCAGCAGCTTGGGTCTTAAGGAGGGGAACACTGAAGCTTTCTTT.

The chain employs TRBV2 and TRBJ2-7; D may correspond to TRBD1 or TRBD2 (6 bases each). CDR3 length: 16 residues. The V end lost 2 bases, the J end lost 1 base, and 15 bases lay between the germline ends. The germline gives CDR1 SNHLY, CDR2 FYNNEI. The CDR3 DNA sequence: TGTGCCAGCAGTGAATCGCGCAGGGGAGGATCCTACGAGCAGTACTTC. Translation gives CASSESRRGGSYEQYF. The complete variable domain, with remaining parts taken from reference TRBV2 and TRBJ2-7, reads EPEVTQTPSHQVTQMGQEVILRCVPISNHLYFYWYRQILGQKVEFLVSFYNNEISEKSEIFDDQFSVERPDGSNFTLKIRSTKLEDSAMYFCASSESRRGGSYEQYFGPGTRLTVT.

This clonotype was picked up one time. The J gene is TRBJ2-1, the V gene TRBV6-1; either TRBD1 or TRBD2 may supply D (5 bases each). Per germline, CDR1 MNHNS and CDR2 SASEGT. V lost 5 bases, J lost 5 bases, and 10 bases lay in between. This CDR3 contains 13 residues. CDR3 in amino acids: CASSTGRHNEQFF. Written as DNA, the CDR3 is TGTGCCAGCAGTACGGGACGCCACAATGAGCAGTTCTTC.

V is TRBV6-2 or TRBV6-3 and J is TRBJ2-2; TRBD2 matches at 7 bases. The CDR3 has 16 residues. V shed 0 bases, J shed 0 bases, and the junction held 1 base outside the gene matches. The germline V gene has CDR1 MNHEY and CDR2 SVGEGT. The CDR3 bases are TGTGCCAGCAGTTACTCGGGGGGGTCGAACACCGGGGAGCTGTTTTTT. It is translated as CASSYSGGSNTGELFF.

The CDR3 spells CASSKEGQASSSGANVLTF. The CDR3 DNA is TGTGCCAGCAGCAAAGAGGGGCAGGCCTCGAGCTCTGGGGCCAACGTCCTGACTTTC. V and J are TRBV21-1 and TRBJ2-6; the D call in the table, TRBD1, was not verified against the DNA. TRBV21-1 is tagged as a pseudogene. This CDR3 is built from 19 residues.

Only a few counts were recorded for this clonotype. The chain employs TRBV11-2 and TRBJ2-3, with D perhaps assigned TRBD1 or TRBD2 (5 bases each). This CDR3 comprises 15 residues. V lost 4 bases to trimming and J lost 7 bases, with 18 bases between them. Germline CDR1 is SGHAT and CDR2 is FQNNGV. CDR3 region: CASSWGTAAVNTQYF. CDR3 DNA: TGTGCCAGCAGCTGGGGGACGGCTGCTGTTAATACGCAGTATTTT.

There are a few counts of this clonotype. J is TRBJ2-1 and V is TRBV11-2, with 10 bases matching TRBD2. CDR3 size: 19 residues. The J segment lost 2 bases and the V segment lost 2 bases, leaving 12 bases of the junction unmatched. Per germline, CDR1 SGHAT and CDR2 FQNNGV. The CDR3 region has the DNA TGTGCCAGCAGCTTACGGTTGGCTAGCGGGAGATCTACCTACAATGAGCAGTTCTTC. The encoded protein is CASSLRLASGRSTYNEQFF.

The chain carries TRBV15 and TRBJ2-7; 10 bases agree with TRBD1. Trimming cost V 2 bases and J 6 bases; bases outside gene matches: 7. This CDR3 comprises 15 residues. Germline V lookup: CDR1 LNHNV, CDR2 YYDKDF (reference sequence). The CDR3 coding sequence is TGTGCCACCAGCAGAACCGGGACAGGGGTCGCCGAGCAGTACTTC. Its protein product is CATSRTGTGVAEQYF.

The rearrangement joins TRBV12-3 or TRBV12-4 to TRBJ2-3, with TRBD2 matching over 11 bases. This CDR3 contains 15 residues. V lost 7 bases, J lost 2 bases, and 5 bases stayed unmatched. The CDR3: CASNLAGGLTDTQYF. The CDR3 coding sequence is TGTGCCAGCAACCTAGCGGGGGGCCTCACAGATACGCAGTATTTT.

The CDR3 region has the DNA TGTGCCAGCAGTCGAAGAAAGGGGCAGGGCACAGATACGCAGTATTTT. The encoded protein is CASSRRKGQGTDTQYF. The rearrangement links TRBV2 to TRBJ2-3; maybe TRBD1 (5 bases). Germline CDR1 is SNHLY and CDR2 is FYNNEI. The V end lost 5 bases, the J end lost 1 base, and 16 bases lay between the germline ends. This CDR3 has 16 amino acids.

This clonotype was seen only a few times. CDR3 sequence reads: CATSDPPGRVTTPNTGELFF. The DNA for the CDR3 is TGTGCCACCAGTGATCCCCCCGGGCGGGTCACGACCCCGAACACCGGGGAGCTGTTTTTT. This chain uses TRBV24-1 with TRBJ2-2, with D perhaps matching TRBD2 (5 bases). The CDR3 spans 20 residues. V was cut by 3 bases and J by 0 bases, with 22 bases left in between. The germline CDR1 and CDR2 sequences are KGHDR and SFDVKD.

This sequence joins TRBV7-2 and TRBJ1-5; D is unresolved. The ends were cut back, 2 bases at V and 7 bases at J, with 12 bases in the middle. The germline gives CDR1 SGHTA, CDR2 FQGNSA. The length of the CDR3 is 14 residues. CDR3 sequence: CASSLSAKTQPQHF. The CDR3, as DNA: TGTGCCAGCAGCTTATCGGCTAAGACCCAGCCCCAGCATTTT.

This chain uses TRBV6-1 with TRBJ2-7; 7 bases are a match to TRBD2. The V segment lost 6 bases and the J segment 7 bases; nucleotides outside the gene matches: 9. Germline CDR1 and CDR2: MNHNS and SASEGT. CDR3 length equals 13 residues. This CDR3 reads CASSWDYRREQYF. The CDR3 bases are TGTGCCAGCAGCTGGGACTACCGTAGGGAGCAGTACTTC.

At least ten counts were recorded for this clonotype. V is TRBV12-3 or TRBV12-4 and J is TRBJ1-5, with D unclear. The CDR3 has 14 residues. Trimming removed 5 bases at V and 9 bases at J, with 17 bases between. The CDR3 here is CASSPTPREWPQHF. In DNA, the CDR3 is TGTGCCAGCAGTCCGACGCCCCGCGAGTGGCCCCAGCATTTT.